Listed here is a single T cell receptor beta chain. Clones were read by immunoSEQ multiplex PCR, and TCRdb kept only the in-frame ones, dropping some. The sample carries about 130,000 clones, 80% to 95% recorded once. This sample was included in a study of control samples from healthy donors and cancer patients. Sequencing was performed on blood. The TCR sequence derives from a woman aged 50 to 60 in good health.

CDR3 DNA: TGTGCCAGCAGAAGGAGAATGCGGGAGGGGGATACGCAGTATTTT. Amino acid sequence: CASRRRMREGDTQYF. The V gene is TRBV2, the J gene TRBJ2-3, with TRBD2 matching over 9 bases. This CDR3 has 15 amino acids. Germline V gene data show CDR1 as SNHLY and CDR2 as FYNNEI. Losses at the gene ends were 6 bases for V and 6 bases for J; bases not matched to a gene: 10.